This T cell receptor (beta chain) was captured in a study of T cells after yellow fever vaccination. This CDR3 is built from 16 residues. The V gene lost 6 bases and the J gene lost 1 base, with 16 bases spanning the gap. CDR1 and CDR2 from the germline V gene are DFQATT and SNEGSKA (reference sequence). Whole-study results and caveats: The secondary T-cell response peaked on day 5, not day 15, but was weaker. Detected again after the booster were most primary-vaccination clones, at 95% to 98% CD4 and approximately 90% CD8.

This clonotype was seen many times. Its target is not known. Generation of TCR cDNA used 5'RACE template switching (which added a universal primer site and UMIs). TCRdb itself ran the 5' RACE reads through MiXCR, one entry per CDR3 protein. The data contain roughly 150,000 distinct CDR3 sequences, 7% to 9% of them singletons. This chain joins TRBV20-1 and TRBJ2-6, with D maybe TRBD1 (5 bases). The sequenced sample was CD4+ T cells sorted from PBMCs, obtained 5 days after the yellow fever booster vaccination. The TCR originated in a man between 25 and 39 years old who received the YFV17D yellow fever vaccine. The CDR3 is CSATGIPGSGANVLTF. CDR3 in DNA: TGCAGTGCCACAGGAATCCCCGGGTCTGGGGCCAACGTCCTGACTTTC.